These 14 T cell receptor beta chains were all obtained from the same sample, sequenced in a study of identical twins (TCRdb year 2016). The method was 5' RACE. The listed sequencing device is Illumina HiSeq 2000. Using fastp trimming at Q25 and MiXCR clonotype assembly, TCRdb reanalyzed the public sequencing data and kept in-frame beta chains. Rows are unified per CDR3 protein, each entry keeping the most common DNA and genes. The sample data list hundreds of thousands of distinct CDR3 sequences, and around a sixth of these were observed just once. Around 13% of the sample belongs to the ten largest clones. The same sample was also studied in work on T cells expressing NK-cell markers.

The sequencing sample was made of PBMCs. The receptor set was obtained from a woman under 30 in good health.

This clonotype has only a few counts. V and J are TRBV3-1 and TRBJ2-7; D remains ambiguous. Looked up from germline, CDR1 is LGHDT and CDR2 is YNNKEL (reference sequence). There are 15 residues in the CDR3. V was trimmed by 1 base and J by 0 bases, leaving 10 bases between them. The CDR3 loop is CASSQVLRTSYEQYF. CDR3 coding DNA: TGTGCCAGCAGCCAAGTACTCAGGACCTCCTACGAGCAGTACTTC.

V is TRBV20-1 and J is TRBJ1-2; D ambiguous. Germline CDR1 DFQATT, CDR2 SNEGSKA (reference sequence). The CDR3 spans 13 residues. Trimming took 5 bases from V and 4 from J, leaving 14 bases between them. CDR3 sequence: CSASPRNPYGYTF. The CDR3, as DNA: TGCAGTGCTTCCCCCAGAAACCCCTATGGCTACACCTTC.

This clonotype was counted a single time. This chain joins TRBV20-1 and TRBJ2-3, with D possibly matching TRBD2 (6 bases). The CDR3 loop spans 15 amino acids. Germline V gives CDR1 DFQATT, CDR2 SNEGSKA (reference sequence). V shed 3 bases and J shed 0 bases, with 13 bases lying between them. The CDR3 DNA reads as TGCAGTGCTAGCCCTAGCGTTAGGAGCACAGATACGCAGTATTTT. Protein: CSASPSVRSTDTQYF.

The table lists this clonotype with a few counts. CDR3 DNA sequence: TGTGCCAGCAGGAAGACTACAGGGGGTCACACTGAAGCTTTCTTT. It translates to CASRKTTGGHTEAFF. The V call is TRBV12-3 or TRBV12-4, the J call TRBJ1-1; 8 bases are shared with TRBD1. This CDR3 region has 15 residues. V lost 6 bases to trimming and J lost 3 bases; unmatched junction nucleotides: 9.

This chain connects TRBV12-3 or TRBV12-4 to TRBJ2-5, with D unresolved. The CDR3 is made up of 11 amino acids. Trimming left V 6 bases short and J 7 bases short, with 9 bases between. CDR3 amino acids: CASSFAVTQYF. CDR3 in DNA: TGTGCCAGCAGCTTCGCAGTGACCCAGTACTTC.

This chain uses TRBV7-3 with TRBJ2-1; 7 positions agree with TRBD2. V shed 5 bases, J shed 5 bases, and the junction held 12 bases outside the gene matches. The CDR3 spans 16 residues. Per germline, CDR1 SGHTA and CDR2 FQGTGA. CDR3 coding DNA: TGTGCCAGCAGCCTATGGACTGGGACTACTAACAATGAGCAGTTCTTC. This codes for CASSLWTGTTNNEQFF.

This clonotype was seen a handful of times. This chain uses TRBV5-1 with TRBJ1-2, with D possibly TRBD1 on 6 matching bases. Germline V gives CDR1 SGHRS, CDR2 YFSETQ. CDR3 length equals 17 residues. V lost 3 bases, J lost 4 bases, and 22 bases lay in between. CDR3 loop: CASSWAGQKKWVYGYTF. CDR3 nucleotide sequence: TGCGCCAGCAGCTGGGCCGGACAGAAGAAGTGGGTCTATGGCTACACCTTC.

The sample holds a few counts of this clonotype. V is TRBV29-1 and J is TRBJ2-2, with TRBD1 matching over 7 bases. The V gene end was trimmed by 8 bases and the J gene end by 7 bases; junction bases not matched to a gene: 7. Germline assignment: CDR1 SQVTM and CDR2 ANQGSEA. This CDR3 has 12 amino acids. The CDR3 is CSQRGLSGELFF. CDR3 coding DNA: TGCAGCCAAAGGGGGCTTAGCGGGGAGCTGTTTTTT.

This clonotype was detected only a few times. This sequence joins TRBV12-3 or TRBV12-4 and TRBJ1-1; maybe TRBD1 (5 bases). The CDR3 runs to 15 residues. V dropped 6 bases and J dropped 1 base, with 15 bases sitting between them. CDR3 coding DNA: TGTGCCAGCAGACCCACCGGGACGAAGAACACTGAAGCTTTCTTT. It is translated as CASRPTGTKNTEAFF.

The rearrangement joins TRBV12-3 or TRBV12-4 to TRBJ2-5; 9 nucleotides align to TRBD1. V gave up 6 bases and J gave up 5 bases; unmatched junction bases: 13. The CDR3 runs to 16 residues. The DNA for the CDR3 is TGTGCCAGCAGAATGCTCGGGACAGGGATGGGGGAGACCCAGTACTTC. Translation gives CASRMLGTGMGETQYF.

This chain's CDR3 is CASSVGPGPGELFF. CDR3 bases: TGTGCCAGCAGTGTAGGACCAGGACCCGGGGAGCTGTTTTTT. V usage is TRBV2 and J usage is TRBJ2-2; D call uncertain. Looked up from germline, CDR1 is SNHLY and CDR2 is FYNNEI. V was shortened by 4 bases and J by 6 bases, with 12 bases between the two germline ends. This CDR3 has 14 residues. The full variable domain, its missing parts supplied by reference TRBV2 and TRBJ2-2, is EPEVTQTPSHQVTQMGQEVILRCVPISNHLYFYWYRQILGQKVEFLVSFYNNEISEKSEIFDDQFSVERPDGSNFTLKIRSTKLEDSAMYFCASSVGPGPGELFFGEGSRLTVL.

The chain uses TRBV7-9 and TRBJ2-3, with D hard to call. Trimming left V 3 bases short and J 5 bases short, with 9 bases between. The CDR3 runs 13 residues. Germline lookup yields CDR1 SEHNR and CDR2 FQNEAQ (reference sequence). This chain's CDR3 is CASSFGTLDTQYF. CDR3 nucleotide sequence: TGTGCCAGCAGCTTTGGAACCTTAGATACGCAGTATTTT.

V gene TRBV18 combines with J gene TRBJ1-5; D gene unclear. The ends were cut back, 2 bases at V and 8 bases at J, with 10 bases in the middle. This CDR3 is 13 amino acids long. The germline CDR1 and CDR2 sequences are KGHSH and LQKENI. CDR3 region: CASSPYHREPQHF. DNA for the CDR3: TGTGCCAGCTCACCATACCACAGAGAGCCCCAGCATTTT.

V usage is TRBV20-1 and J usage is TRBJ2-7, with D tentatively TRBD1 or TRBD2 (6 bases each). CDR3 length: 17 residues. Germline V gives CDR1 DFQATT, CDR2 SNEGSKA (reference sequence). The V gene lost 0 bases and the J gene lost 1 base, with 19 bases spanning the gap. The CDR3 loop reads CSARDPGGRDGSYEQYF. DNA for the CDR3: TGCAGTGCTAGAGATCCCGGGGGCAGGGACGGTTCCTACGAGCAGTACTTC.